This T cell receptor beta chain was sequenced in a study of T cell changes during pregnancy in multiple sclerosis (dated by TCRdb to the late 2010s). Regarding the research as a whole: The study looked at changes in the T cell repertoire across pregnancy in women with multiple sclerosis.

V sheds 2 bases and J sheds 4 bases, leaving 23 bases between their ends. The CDR3, cysteine through phenylalanine, is 18 amino acids long. Of the read, only the CDR3 DNA is kept; its 54 bases are in frame from base 1. The germline V gene sets CDR1 to MNHNS and CDR2 to SASEGT. Note on this clone: Which antigen it targets is not known. Base qualities are not recorded, but no much larger clone differs from it by a single base.

Libraries were made using the immunoSEQ multiplex PCR assay. TCRdb took over this immuneACCESS table, retaining in-frame rearrangements with V and J assigned. Such tables are incomplete; in checked studies, under half of the missing clones stem from an unresolved V gene, and the remainder is unexplained. This sample has 30,000 to 45,000 clones in its table, and more than 80% of those were observed once. About 0.42% of the sample is in the top ten clones. The sequence was collected from a female donor with multiple sclerosis, enrolled in a pregnancy study. The source was CD4+ T cells from peripheral blood mononuclear cells, collected in the third trimester of pregnancy. This sequence uses TRBV6-1 and TRBJ1-2; the D gene cannot be named for sure. The DNA reads as follows: TGTGCCAGCAGTGAACGTTTAATGCGGCAAGGGAGGATCTATGGCTACACCTTC. Its protein reads: CASSERLMRQGRIYGYTF.